These T cell receptor beta chains were read from a single sample in a study of naive and memory T cell subsets. Each CDR3 protein gets one entry after TCRdb re-called the UMI-ligation and nested PCR reads with MiXCR. The table records tens of thousands of distinct CDR3 sequences, around 12% of them present only once. The sequenced sample was central memory CD4+ T cells from blood. These TCRs come from a human donor in good health. The CDR3 runs from the conserved cysteine through the conserved F or W. The D gene is left open where the match is weak. Clone size is not always given. Where it is, it says once, few, many or a class for expanded clones.

J: TRBJ1-1; size: few; V: TRBV18; D: TRBD1; CDR3: CASSPTETGTEAFF; DNA: TGTGCCAGCTCACCGACGGAGACAGGGACTGAAGCTTTCTTT
J: TRBJ1-5; size: -; V: TRBV10-3; D: -; CDR3: CAISERGGAINQPQHF; DNA: TGTGCCATCAGTGAGAGGGGGGGAGCAATCAATCAGCCCCAGCATTTT
J: TRBJ1-1; size: -; V: TRBV30; D: -; CDR3: CAWTWGSEAFF; DNA: TGTGCCTGGACGTGGGGGTCTGAAGCTTTCTTT
J: TRBJ2-3; size: few; V: TRBV4-3; D: TRBD2; CDR3: CASSQASTSGGSTDTQYF; DNA: TGCGCCAGCAGCCAGGCCTCGACTAGCGGGGGAAGCACAGATACGCAGTATTTT
J: TRBJ2-7; size: few; V: TRBV10-3; D: TRBD2; CDR3: CAIRASGSYYEQYF; DNA: TGTGCCATCAGGGCTAGCGGGAGCTACTACGAGCAGTACTTC
J: TRBJ2-2; size: -; V: TRBV6-5; D: TRBD1; CDR3: CASRSTGNWELFF; DNA: TGTGCCAGCAGATCGACAGGGAACTGGGAGCTGTTTTTT
J: TRBJ1-4; size: -; V: TRBV16; D: -; CDR3: CASSQSFQGREKLFF; DNA: TGTGCCAGCAGCCAATCTTTTCAGGGTCGGGAAAAACTGTTTTTT
J: TRBJ2-2; size: -; V: TRBV2; D: -; CDR3: CASMGRRDTGELFF; DNA: TGTGCCAGCATGGGGAGGAGGGACACCGGGGAGCTGTTTTTT
J: TRBJ2-3; size: many; V: TRBV10-2; D: -; CDR3: CASRLSMDTQYF; DNA: TGCGCCAGCAGGCTTAGCATGGATACGCAGTATTTT
J: TRBJ1-5; size: many; V: TRBV5-4; D: -; CDR3: CASSLGGNSNQPQHF; DNA: TGTGCCAGCAGCTTGGGGGGAAACAGCAATCAGCCCCAGCATTTT
J: TRBJ2-5; size: -; V: TRBV21-1; D: -; CDR3: CASSDSGPYQETQYF; DNA: TGTGCCAGCAGCGATAGCGGGCCTTACCAAGAGACCCAGTACTTC
J: TRBJ2-1; size: few; V: TRBV11-2; D: -; CDR3: CASSLGTGRNEQFF; DNA: TGTGCCAGCAGCTTAGGGACGGGTCGGAATGAGCAGTTCTTC
J: TRBJ2-3; size: -; V: TRBV20-1; D: -; CDR3: CSAQTADTQYF; DNA: TGCAGTGCTCAGACGGCAGATACGCAGTATTTT
J: TRBJ1-2; size: -; V: TRBV3-1; D: -; CDR3: CASSQGPGGHYGYTF; DNA: TGTGCCAGCAGCCAAGGACCCGGGGGGCACTATGGCTACACCTTC
J: TRBJ2-7; size: many; V: TRBV7-2; D: -; CDR3: CASSSWGDEQYF; DNA: TGTGCCAGCAGCTCCTGGGGTGACGAGCAGTACTTC
J: TRBJ2-3; size: few; V: TRBV28; D: -; CDR3: CASSLRPQDTQYF; DNA: TGTGCCAGCAGTTTACGGCCTCAAGATACGCAGTATTTT
J: TRBJ2-7; size: few; V: TRBV6-6; D: TRBD1; CDR3: CASSHAGTGGVQQYF; DNA: TGTGCCAGCAGTCACGCCGGGACAGGGGGCGTTCAGCAGTACTTC
J: TRBJ1-5; size: -; V: TRBV6-8; D: TRBD1; CDR3: CASSMTGASNQPQHF; DNA: TGTGCCAGCAGTATGACAGGGGCTAGCAATCAGCCCCAGCATTTT
J: TRBJ1-5; size: -; V: TRBV10-3; D: -; CDR3: CAISESSGDSNQPQHF; DNA: TGTGCCATCAGTGAGTCGTCTGGGGATAGCAATCAGCCCCAGCATTTT
J: TRBJ2-1; size: many; V: TRBV10-3; D: TRBD2; CDR3: CAISEKNSGSSYNEQFF; DNA: TGTGCCATCAGTGAGAAAAATAGCGGGAGCTCCTACAATGAGCAGTTCTTC
J: TRBJ2-5; size: many; V: TRBV4-1; D: TRBD2; CDR3: CASSPRGSGAETQYF; DNA: TGCGCCAGCAGCCCGCGGGGTAGCGGGGCGGAGACCCAGTACTTC
J: TRBJ2-1; size: many; V: TRBV29-1; D: -; CDR3: CSVVGGSRASEQFF; DNA: TGCAGCGTTGTCGGGGGAAGCAGGGCCTCTGAGCAGTTCTTC
J: TRBJ2-3; size: many; V: TRBV28; D: -; CDR3: CASSPNSGSTDTQYF; DNA: TGTGCCAGCAGTCCTAACAGCGGGAGCACAGATACGCAGTATTTT
J: TRBJ2-5; size: medium-sized; V: TRBV12-3/TRBV12-4; D: -; CDR3: CASGSHSLPQETQYF; DNA: TGTGCCAGCGGCTCCCACAGTCTTCCCCAAGAGACCCAGTACTTC
J: TRBJ2-1; size: -; V: TRBV7-6; D: -; CDR3: CASGRREGDNEQFF; DNA: TGTGCCAGCGGGAGAAGAGAGGGAGACAATGAGCAGTTCTTC
J: TRBJ2-6; size: -; V: TRBV4-1; D: -; CDR3: CASSQPPSGGANVLTF; DNA: TGCGCCAGCAGCCAACCACCCTCTGGTGGGGCCAACGTCCTGACTTTC
J: TRBJ2-5; size: -; V: TRBV11-2; D: TRBD1; CDR3: CASSPQGMEETQYF; DNA: TGTGCCAGCAGCCCACAGGGGATGGAAGAGACCCAGTACTTC
J: TRBJ1-1; size: -; V: TRBV7-2; D: TRBD1; CDR3: CASNSPGQSPFF; DNA: TGTGCCAGCAACTCCCCGGGACAGTCTCCTTTCTTT
J: TRBJ2-2; size: few; V: TRBV20-1; D: TRBD2; CDR3: CSARDRGREGPTGELFF; DNA: TGCAGTGCTAGAGATAGAGGGCGGGAGGGCCCCACCGGGGAGCTGTTTTTT
J: TRBJ2-3; size: many; V: TRBV20-1; D: TRBD2; CDR3: CSASAAGELTDTQYF; DNA: TGCAGTGCTAGCGCAGCGGGAGAATTGACAGATACGCAGTATTTT
J: TRBJ2-5; size: many; V: TRBV5-1; D: -; CDR3: CASSLSGSETQYF; DNA: TGCGCCAGCAGCTTGTCAGGGTCGGAGACCCAGTACTTC
J: TRBJ1-6; size: -; V: TRBV20-1; D: -; CDR3: CSAPNAVSRDSPLHF; DNA: TGCAGTGCCCCGAATGCCGTATCTCGAGATTCACCCCTCCACTTT
J: TRBJ1-6; size: -; V: TRBV5-4; D: TRBD1; CDR3: CASSLDQSGGDSPLHF; DNA: TGTGCCAGCAGCTTGGATCAGTCAGGGGGGGATTCACCCCTCCACTTT